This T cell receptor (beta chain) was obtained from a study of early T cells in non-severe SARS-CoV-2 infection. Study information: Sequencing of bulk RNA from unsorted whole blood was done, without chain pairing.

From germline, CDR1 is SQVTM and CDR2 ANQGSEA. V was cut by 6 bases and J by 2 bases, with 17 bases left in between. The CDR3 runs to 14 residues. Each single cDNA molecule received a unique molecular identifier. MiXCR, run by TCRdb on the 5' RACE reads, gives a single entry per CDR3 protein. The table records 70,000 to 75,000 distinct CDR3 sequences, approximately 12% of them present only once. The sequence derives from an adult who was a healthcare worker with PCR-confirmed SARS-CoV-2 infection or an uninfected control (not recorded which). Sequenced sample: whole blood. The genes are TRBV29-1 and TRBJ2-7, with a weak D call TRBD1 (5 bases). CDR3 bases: TGCAGCGTACGCTCAGGGTCCCCGACCTACGAGCAGTACTTC. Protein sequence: CSVRSGSPTYEQYF.